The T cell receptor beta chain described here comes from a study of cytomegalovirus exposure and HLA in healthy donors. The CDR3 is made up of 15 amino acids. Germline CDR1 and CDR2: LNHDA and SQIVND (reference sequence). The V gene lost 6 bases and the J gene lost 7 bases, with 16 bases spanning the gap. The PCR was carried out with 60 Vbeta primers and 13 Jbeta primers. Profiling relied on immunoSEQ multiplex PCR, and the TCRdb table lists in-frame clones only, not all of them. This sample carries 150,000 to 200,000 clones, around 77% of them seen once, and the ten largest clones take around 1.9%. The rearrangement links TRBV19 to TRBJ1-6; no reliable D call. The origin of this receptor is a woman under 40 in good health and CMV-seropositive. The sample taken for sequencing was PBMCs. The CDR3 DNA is TGTGCCAGTAGCCCTAGGACTCAATTGAATTCACCCCTCCACTTT. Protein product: CASSPRTQLNSPLHF.